The clone carrying this TCR beta chain was seen ten or more times. TCRdb independently ran MiXCR on the 5' RACE reads; one entry per CDR3 protein. The table records 45,000 to 55,000 distinct CDR3 sequences, roughly 6.2% of them present only once. These data are taken from a study of early T cells in non-severe SARS-CoV-2 infection. This TCR was recovered from an adult who was a healthcare worker with PCR-confirmed SARS-CoV-2 infection or an uninfected control (not recorded which). The material sequenced was whole blood.

The CDR3 DNA sequence: TGTGCCAGCAGACAGGGTACTAGCACAGATACGCAGTATTTT. This encodes CASRQGTSTDTQYF. The gene calls are TRBV6-4 and TRBJ2-3; possible D gene TRBD1, 6 bases. Germline V gene lookup returns CDR1 MRHNA and CDR2 SNTAGT. V was clipped by 6 bases and J by 0 bases, with 10 bases between them. The CDR3 extends over 14 amino acids.